A selection of T cell receptor beta chains follows, all from one sample in a study of cytotoxic CD8 clonotypes in ibrutinib-treated CLL. Assay used: immunoSEQ multiplex PCR; TCRdb lists only in-frame clones, some missing. The repertoire holds about 300,000 clones, with approximately 76% as singletons. Specimen: PBMCs, collected at disease progression, from a patient treated with ibrutinib. These receptors were taken from a human donor with chronic lymphocytic leukemia. The CDR3 runs from the conserved cysteine through the conserved F or W. Fields, in order: V gene, J gene, D gene, clone size, CDR3 protein, CDR3 DNA. A D gene is named only where the DNA matches it firmly. The listing skips clone size in some rows; elsewhere it reads once, few, many or a size class.

v_gene: TRBV7-9
j_gene: TRBJ1-2
d_gene: TRBD1
abundance: -
CDR3aa: CASSLATGQSNYGYTF
CDR3nt: TGTGCCAGCAGCTTAGCCACGGGACAGTCTAACTATGGCTACACCTTC

v_gene: TRBV6-6
j_gene: TRBJ1-5
d_gene: -
abundance: few
CDR3aa: CASTGATAPQHF
CDR3nt: TGTGCCAGCACCGGCGCCACGGCGCCCCAGCATTTT

v_gene: TRBV29-1
j_gene: TRBJ2-3
d_gene: TRBD1
abundance: -
CDR3aa: CSVDRTDTQYF
CDR3nt: TGCAGCGTGGACAGGACAGATACGCAGTATTTT

v_gene: TRBV7-9
j_gene: TRBJ2-6
d_gene: -
abundance: once
CDR3aa: CASSSSGGPGGGGANVLTF
CDR3nt: TGTGCCAGCAGCTCCAGCGGAGGTCCAGGGGGAGGTGGGGCCAACGTCCTGACTTTC

v_gene: TRBV11-2
j_gene: TRBJ2-5
d_gene: TRBD2
abundance: -
CDR3aa: CASSKSGRETQYF
CDR3nt: TGTGCCAGCAGCAAGAGCGGGAGGGAGACCCAGTACTTC

v_gene: TRBV18
j_gene: TRBJ2-3
d_gene: TRBD2
abundance: -
CDR3aa: CASSFSTAGLASTDTQYF
CDR3nt: TGTGCCAGCTCATTTAGCACCGCGGGACTAGCTAGCACAGATACGCAGTATTTT

v_gene: TRBV5-1
j_gene: TRBJ2-7
d_gene: -
abundance: -
CDR3aa: CASSKGDRPRYEQYF
CDR3nt: TGCGCCAGCAGCAAAGGGGACCGCCCAAGGTACGAGCAGTACTTC

v_gene: TRBV10-3
j_gene: TRBJ2-5
d_gene: -
abundance: few
CDR3aa: CAISEGHTTETQYF
CDR3nt: TGTGCCATCAGTGAGGGTCATACGACAGAGACCCAGTACTTC

v_gene: TRBV15
j_gene: TRBJ2-1
d_gene: TRBD2
abundance: -
CDR3aa: CATSTSGRAYNEQFF
CDR3nt: TGTGCCACCAGCACAAGCGGGAGGGCCTACAATGAGCAGTTCTTC

v_gene: TRBV10-1
j_gene: TRBJ2-3
d_gene: -
abundance: -
CDR3aa: CATEAWDTQYF
CDR3nt: TGCGCCACGGAGGCCTGGGATACGCAGTATTTT

v_gene: TRBV9
j_gene: TRBJ1-2
d_gene: TRBD1
abundance: few
CDR3aa: CASSPRTGSTYGYTF
CDR3nt: TGTGCCAGCAGCCCCCGGACAGGGAGCACCTATGGCTACACCTTC

v_gene: TRBV27
j_gene: TRBJ2-7
d_gene: TRBD2
abundance: once
CDR3aa: CASSLLAPSGRYEQYF
CDR3nt: TGTGCCAGCAGTTTATTGGCGCCTAGCGGGAGGTACGAGCAGTACTTC

v_gene: TRBV15
j_gene: TRBJ1-5
d_gene: -
abundance: few
CDR3aa: CATSRVKAVYSNQPQHF
CDR3nt: TGTGCCACCAGCAGAGTTAAGGCAGTCTATAGCAATCAGCCCCAGCATTTT

v_gene: TRBV12-5
j_gene: TRBJ1-4
d_gene: TRBD1
abundance: -
CDR3aa: CASGLGQGASNEKLFF
CDR3nt: TGTGCTAGTGGTTTGGGACAGGGGGCTTCGAATGAAAAACTGTTTTTT

v_gene: TRBV5-1
j_gene: TRBJ1-2
d_gene: TRBD1
abundance: once
CDR3aa: CASSPEGQPYGYTF
CDR3nt: TGCGCCAGCAGCCCGGAGGGACAGCCCTATGGCTACACCTTC

v_gene: TRBV6-1
j_gene: TRBJ2-7
d_gene: -
abundance: -
CDR3aa: CASNAGAYEQYF
CDR3nt: TGTGCCAGCAACGCAGGGGCCTACGAGCAGTACTTC

v_gene: TRBV9
j_gene: TRBJ1-2
d_gene: TRBD1
abundance: -
CDR3aa: CASSLTGSGYTF
CDR3nt: TGTGCCAGCAGCCTGACAGGGAGTGGCTACACCTTC

v_gene: TRBV9
j_gene: TRBJ2-5
d_gene: TRBD1
abundance: -
CDR3aa: CASSITGASLETQYF
CDR3nt: TGTGCCAGCAGTATTACAGGGGCTTCCTTGGAGACCCAGTACTTC

v_gene: TRBV6-5
j_gene: TRBJ1-2
d_gene: -
abundance: once
CDR3aa: CASSYASRDYTF
CDR3nt: TGTGCCAGCAGTTATGCCTCCAGGGACTACACCTTC

v_gene: TRBV5-1
j_gene: TRBJ1-2
d_gene: -
abundance: -
CDR3aa: CASSLSGDRYTF
CDR3nt: TGCGCCAGCAGCTTGTCGGGGGATCGCTACACCTTC

v_gene: TRBV7-2
j_gene: TRBJ2-7
d_gene: TRBD1
abundance: -
CDR3aa: CASSLETGGKVEQYF
CDR3nt: TGTGCCAGCAGCTTGGAGACAGGGGGTAAGGTCGAGCAGTACTTC

v_gene: TRBV11-3
j_gene: TRBJ2-7
d_gene: -
abundance: -
CDR3aa: CASSLEGMSYEQYF
CDR3nt: TGTGCCAGCAGCTTAGAGGGTATGAGCTACGAGCAGTACTTC

v_gene: TRBV2
j_gene: TRBJ1-2
d_gene: TRBD1
abundance: -
CDR3aa: CASPGTDNYGYTF
CDR3nt: TGTGCCAGCCCGGGGACAGATAACTATGGCTACACCTTC

v_gene: TRBV5-1
j_gene: TRBJ1-5
d_gene: -
abundance: -
CDR3aa: CASSPLGGIGPQHF
CDR3nt: TGCGCCAGCAGCCCCTTAGGGGGGATAGGCCCCCAGCATTTT

v_gene: TRBV7-2
j_gene: TRBJ2-5
d_gene: TRBD1
abundance: -
CDR3aa: CASSPRGGSETQYF
CDR3nt: TGTGCCAGCAGCCCCAGAGGGGGCTCGGAGACCCAGTACTTC

v_gene: TRBV11-3
j_gene: TRBJ2-3
d_gene: -
abundance: -
CDR3aa: CASSAGSGPRDTQYF
CDR3nt: TGTGCCAGCAGCGCCGGTTCGGGCCCCCGGGATACGCAGTATTTT

v_gene: TRBV12-5
j_gene: TRBJ1-1
d_gene: -
abundance: -
CDR3aa: CASPEPGKF
CDR3nt: TGTGCTAGCCCCGAACCTGGTAAGTTT

v_gene: TRBV7-9
j_gene: TRBJ2-1
d_gene: TRBD2
abundance: -
CDR3aa: CASSPPGLAGGLVEQFF
CDR3nt: TGTGCCAGCAGCCCCCCCGGACTAGCGGGGGGGCTAGTTGAGCAGTTCTTC

v_gene: TRBV6-6
j_gene: TRBJ2-5
d_gene: -
abundance: -
CDR3aa: CASSSAVGQSYF
CDR3nt: TGTGCCAGCAGTTCGGCCGTCGGACAGTCTTACTTC

v_gene: TRBV5-1
j_gene: TRBJ2-7
d_gene: TRBD1
abundance: -
CDR3aa: CASSPDRGHYEQYF
CDR3nt: TGCGCCAGCAGCCCGGACAGGGGACACTACGAGCAGTACTTC

v_gene: TRBV27
j_gene: TRBJ2-2
d_gene: -
abundance: -
CDR3aa: CASSLKRTGELFF
CDR3nt: TGTGCCAGCAGTCTAAAGAGGACCGGGGAGCTGTTTTTT

v_gene: TRBV5-1
j_gene: TRBJ2-3
d_gene: -
abundance: -
CDR3aa: CASSILDTQYF
CDR3nt: TGCGCCAGCAGTATCCTAGATACGCAGTATTTT

v_gene: TRBV12-5
j_gene: TRBJ2-6
d_gene: -
abundance: -
CDR3aa: CASGLGRGADGLGFGANVLTF
CDR3nt: TGTGCTAGTGGTTTGGGACGAGGGGCGGACGGCCTTGGTTTCGGGGCCAACGTCCTGACTTTC

v_gene: TRBV15
j_gene: TRBJ2-7
d_gene: TRBD1
abundance: -
CDR3aa: CATSRGTGQGVYEQYF
CDR3nt: TGTGCCACCAGCAGAGGTACGGGACAGGGAGTCTACGAGCAGTACTTC

v_gene: TRBV27
j_gene: TRBJ2-7
d_gene: TRBD1
abundance: -
CDR3aa: CASSSRQGRSYEQYF
CDR3nt: TGTGCCAGCAGTTCGCGACAGGGACGATCCTACGAGCAGTACTTC

v_gene: TRBV11-2
j_gene: TRBJ2-5
d_gene: -
abundance: -
CDR3aa: CASSLGLRTKQETQYF
CDR3nt: TGTGCCAGCAGCCTGGGGTTGCGGACCAAGCAAGAGACCCAGTACTTC

v_gene: TRBV5-4
j_gene: TRBJ2-7
d_gene: -
abundance: -
CDR3aa: CASSPETREQYF
CDR3nt: TGTGCCAGCAGCCCGGAGACTAGAGAGCAGTACTTC

v_gene: TRBV6-1
j_gene: TRBJ2-1
d_gene: -
abundance: few
CDR3aa: CASSASGTQFF
CDR3nt: TGTGCCAGCAGTGCCTCCGGGACCCAGTTCTTC

v_gene: TRBV6-5
j_gene: TRBJ2-7
d_gene: -
abundance: few
CDR3aa: CASSYSGPSSYEQYF
CDR3nt: TGTGCCAGCAGTTACTCGGGCCCTAGCTCCTACGAGCAGTACTTC

v_gene: TRBV9
j_gene: TRBJ2-1
d_gene: -
abundance: -
CDR3aa: CASSGRTARGQFF
CDR3nt: TGTGCCAGCAGCGGAAGGACAGCCCGGGGGCAGTTCTTC

v_gene: TRBV6-5
j_gene: TRBJ1-2
d_gene: -
abundance: once
CDR3aa: CASRPPGRHNYGYTF
CDR3nt: TGTGCCAGCAGACCACCGGGACGACATAACTATGGCTACACCTTC

v_gene: TRBV29-1
j_gene: TRBJ2-3
d_gene: -
abundance: -
CDR3aa: CSVAKESDTQYF
CDR3nt: TGCAGCGTTGCAAAGGAATCCGATACGCAGTATTTT

v_gene: TRBV5-1
j_gene: TRBJ1-1
d_gene: -
abundance: once
CDR3aa: CASSATKDEAFF
CDR3nt: TGCGCCAGCAGCGCTACGAAAGATGAAGCTTTCTTT

v_gene: TRBV18
j_gene: TRBJ2-7
d_gene: TRBD1
abundance: -
CDR3aa: CASSPSGGLYEQYF
CDR3nt: TGTGCCAGCTCACCATCAGGGGGCCTCTACGAGCAGTACTTC

v_gene: TRBV13
j_gene: TRBJ1-6
d_gene: -
abundance: -
CDR3aa: CASSFQISYNSPLHF
CDR3nt: TGTGCCAGCAGCTTCCAAATCTCCTATAATTCACCCCTCCACTTT

v_gene: TRBV13
j_gene: TRBJ2-5
d_gene: TRBD1
abundance: -
CDR3aa: CASSKRQGEETQYF
CDR3nt: TGTGCCAGCAGCAAAAGACAGGGTGAAGAGACCCAGTACTTC

v_gene: TRBV4-1
j_gene: TRBJ2-4
d_gene: -
abundance: few
CDR3aa: CASGPEPGDIQYF
CDR3nt: TGCGCCAGCGGTCCGGAGCCCGGAGACATTCAGTACTTC

v_gene: TRBV5-1
j_gene: TRBJ2-5
d_gene: TRBD1
abundance: -
CDR3aa: CASSPYPGGQETQYF
CDR3nt: TGCGCCAGCAGCCCATATCCAGGGGGACAAGAGACCCAGTACTTC

v_gene: TRBV29-1
j_gene: TRBJ2-1
d_gene: -
abundance: -
CDR3aa: CSVEDLMNSAEQFF
CDR3nt: TGCAGCGTTGAAGATCTTATGAATTCGGCTGAGCAGTTCTTC

v_gene: TRBV5-1
j_gene: TRBJ2-1
d_gene: -
abundance: -
CDR3aa: CASSLPVGEQFF
CDR3nt: TGCGCCAGCAGCTTGCCCGTGGGGGAGCAGTTCTTC

v_gene: TRBV6-6
j_gene: TRBJ2-5
d_gene: TRBD1
abundance: -
CDR3aa: CASKTGGRETQYF
CDR3nt: TGTGCCAGCAAAACAGGGGGCCGAGAGACCCAGTACTTC

v_gene: TRBV4-1
j_gene: TRBJ2-3
d_gene: TRBD2
abundance: -
CDR3aa: CASIQNTGGADTQYF
CDR3nt: TGCGCCAGCATTCAGAATACCGGGGGGGCCGATACGCAGTATTTT

v_gene: TRBV9
j_gene: TRBJ2-7
d_gene: TRBD1
abundance: -
CDR3aa: CASSDDSGTGIYEQYF
CDR3nt: TGTGCCAGCAGTGATGACTCAGGGACAGGGATCTACGAGCAGTACTTC

v_gene: TRBV27
j_gene: TRBJ2-7
d_gene: TRBD2
abundance: -
CDR3aa: CASSFRAGTYEQYF
CDR3nt: TGTGCCAGCAGTTTCCGAGCGGGGACCTACGAGCAGTACTTC